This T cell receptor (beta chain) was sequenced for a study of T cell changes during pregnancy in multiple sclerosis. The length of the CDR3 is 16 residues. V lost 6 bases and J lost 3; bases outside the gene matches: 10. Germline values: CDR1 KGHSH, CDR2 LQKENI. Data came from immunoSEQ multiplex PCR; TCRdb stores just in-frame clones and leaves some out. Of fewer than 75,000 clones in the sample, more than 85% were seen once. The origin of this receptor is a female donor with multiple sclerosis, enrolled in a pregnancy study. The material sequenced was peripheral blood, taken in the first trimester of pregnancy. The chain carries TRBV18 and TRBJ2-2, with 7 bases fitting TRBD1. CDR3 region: CASSRQGTEYTGELFF. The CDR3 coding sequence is TGTGCCAGCTCGCGACAAGGGACAGAGTACACCGGGGAGCTGTTTTTT.